A selection of T cell receptor beta chains follows, all from one sample in a study of spatial heterogeneity in lung cancer. Using its own MiXCR run on the 5' RACE reads, TCRdb lists one record per CDR3 protein. The repertoire holds 25,000 to 30,000 distinct CDR3 sequences, with less than 9% as singletons. Sequences were derived from lung tumor tissue, sampled at surgery. The receptors stem from a male donor with early-stage non-small cell lung cancer. The CDR3 runs from the conserved cysteine through the conserved F or W. The D gene is left open where the match is weak. Size is omitted from some rows. Given values are once, few, many or a class for expanded clones.

TRBJ2-3	many	-	TRBV6-1	TGTGCCAGCAGTGTCGGGGCCACTATTGCAGATACGCAGTATTTT	CASSVGATIADTQYF
TRBJ1-6	many	-	TRBV30	TGTGCCTGGAGTGTACCGGGGAGCTCCTATAATTCACCCCTCCACTTT	CAWSVPGSSYNSPLHF
TRBJ1-6	many	-	TRBV5-1	TGCGCCAGCAGCTTGGATGCAGGGAATTCACCCCTCCACTTT	CASSLDAGNSPLHF
TRBJ1-5	few	-	TRBV21-1	TGTGCCAGCAGCAAAAAAGGGACAGGGGGCAATCAGCCCCAGCATTTT	CASSKKGTGGNQPQHF
TRBJ1-5	many	-	TRBV27	TGTGCCAGCAGTCCCGGTCGTTCGGGTCAGCCCCAGCATTTT	CASSPGRSGQPQHF
TRBJ2-5	few	-	TRBV5-1	TGCGCCAGCAGTCCGGACACTTACAGGGAGACCCAGTACTTC	CASSPDTYRETQYF
TRBJ1-6	-	TRBD1	TRBV6-2/TRBV6-3	TGTGCCAGCAGTTTGACAGGGGGAGGCTCACCCCTCCACTTT	CASSLTGGGSPLHF
TRBJ2-1	many	-	TRBV5-1	TGCGCCAGCAGCTATTTTAGCAACAATGAGCAGTTCTTC	CASSYFSNNEQFF
TRBJ1-2	-	-	TRBV7-9	TGTGCCAGCAGTCACGGACTGCTTGCTGGCTACACCTTC	CASSHGLLAGYTF
TRBJ1-1	few	-	TRBV9	TGTGCCAGCAGCGCCGATTCGGAGACTGAAGCTTTCTTT	CASSADSETEAFF
TRBJ2-7	few	TRBD2	TRBV11-2	TGTGCCAGCAGCTATACGGGACTAGCAATGTACGAGCAGTACTTC	CASSYTGLAMYEQYF
TRBJ1-2	few	-	TRBV7-2	TGTGCCAGCAGCTTAGCTCAGGGGTACTATGGCTACACCTTC	CASSLAQGYYGYTF
TRBJ1-6	many	-	TRBV5-1	TGCGCCAGCAGCTTGGGGCAGAGCAATTCACCCCTCCACTTT	CASSLGQSNSPLHF